This TCR beta chain was sequenced in a study of T-cell reconstitution after alpha-beta-depleted transplantation in children (TCRdb year 2016). For context, the study as a whole: Using TCR repertoire profiling, the study quantitatively followed how T-cell immune reconstitution unfolded in children after TCRalphabeta/CD19-depleted allogeneic hematopoietic cell transplantation.

A few counts support this clonotype. Its binding antigen is unknown. Base quality data are lacking; no much larger clone is found one base away. The CDR3 contains 13 residues, cysteine and phenylalanine counted. Only CDR3 DNA remains: 39 bases, in frame from the first base. V is clipped by 9 bases and J by 0 bases, and the sequence between their germline boundaries is 9 bases long. CDR1 and CDR2 (KGHDR, SFDVKD) derive from the germline V gene. Results and caveats for the whole study, not just this receptor: The frequencies of hyperexpanded clones fell over the following months, and after one year, T-cell counts and TCRbeta diversity were mostly attributed to newly produced T cells. The apparently early alphabetaT-cell count recovery about two months after transplant was reportedly dependent on only several hundred rapidly expanded clones derived from non-depleted graft cells. In some patients, the high TCRbeta diversity seen at day 60 was put down to recipient T cells and intrathymic progenitors that had survived conditioning.

The treatment or condition label on this specimen signifies: allogeneic hematopoietic cell transplantation with graft depleted of TCRalphabeta T cells and CD19 B cells. The transplant recipients were children given TCRalphabeta/CD19-depleted allogeneic hematopoietic cell grafts. Receptor amplification or capture employed PCR. Sequenced on an Illumina HiSeq 2500. To normalize quantification of the TCRbeta repertoire, the TCR libraries were built with molecular barcoding that relied on unique molecular identifiers. TCRdb reprocessing: public reads trimmed at Q25 with fastp, clones called with MiXCR, in-frame beta chains kept. Rows with one shared CDR3 protein collapse into an entry with the most common genes and DNA. A total of around 420,000 distinct CDR3 sequences appear in this sample, roughly 16% of them only once. Of the sample, around 28% is held by the ten largest clones.

Sequencing was performed on PBMCs, mostly from graft donor cells, taken 360 days after TCRalphabeta/CD19-depleted stem cell transplant. The receptor comes from a boy in the first two years of life who had a stem cell transplant for Wiskott-Aldrich syndrome, so the T cells may come from the graft donor. The sequence is built from TRBV24-1 and TRBJ2-3; the D gene assignment is ambiguous. The CDR3 is CATSTVSTDTQYF. The nucleotide sequence is given as TGTGCCACCTCAACAGTCAGCACAGATACGCAGTATTTT.